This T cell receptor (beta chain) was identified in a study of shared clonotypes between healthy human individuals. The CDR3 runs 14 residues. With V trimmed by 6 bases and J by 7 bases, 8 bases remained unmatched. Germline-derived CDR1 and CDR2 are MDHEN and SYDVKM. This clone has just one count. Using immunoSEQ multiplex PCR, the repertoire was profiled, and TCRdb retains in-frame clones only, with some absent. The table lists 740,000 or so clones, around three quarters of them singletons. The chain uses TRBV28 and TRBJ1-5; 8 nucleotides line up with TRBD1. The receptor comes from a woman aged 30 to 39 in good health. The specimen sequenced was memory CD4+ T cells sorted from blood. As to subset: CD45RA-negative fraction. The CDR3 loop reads CASRLTGVVQPQHF. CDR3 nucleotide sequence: TGTGCCAGCAGGCTGACAGGGGTGGTGCAGCCCCAGCATTTT.